These T cell receptor beta chains were read from a single sample in a study of CD8+ T cells in alopecia areata. Profiling relied on immunoSEQ multiplex PCR, and the TCRdb table lists in-frame clones only, not all of them. This sample has 110,000 or so clones, with roughly 58% found just once. Specimen: CD8+ T cells sorted from blood, collected at week 4, from a patient treated with tofacitinib. These receptors came from a human donor with alopecia areata. Each CDR3 is given with its conserved first and last residue. D genes are given only for firm matches. The listing skips clone size in some rows; elsewhere it reads once, few, many or a size class.

v_gene,abundance,d_gene,j_gene,CDR3nt,CDR3aa
TRBV2,-,-,TRBJ2-7,TGTGCCAGCAGTAATGACTACGAGCAGTACTTC,CASSNDYEQYF
TRBV7-9,few,-,TRBJ2-5,TGTGCCAGCAGCTTAAACACCCAGTACTTC,CASSLNTQYF
TRBV29-1,-,-,TRBJ1-1,TGCAGCGTTGACGGGAAGGCAGACACTGAAGCTTTCTTT,CSVDGKADTEAFF
TRBV9,-,TRBD1,TRBJ1-2,TGTGCCAGCAGCATAGACAGGGAACTCTATGGCTACACCTTC,CASSIDRELYGYTF
TRBV29-1,-,-,TRBJ1-1,TGCAGCGTTGAAGGCCAGGGTGGCACTGAAGCTTTCTTT,CSVEGQGGTEAFF
TRBV30,-,TRBD2,TRBJ2-7,TGTGCCTTCGACTTAGCGGGGTCTTCCTACGAGCAGTACTTC,CAFDLAGSSYEQYF
TRBV30,-,-,TRBJ1-2,TGTGCCTGGAGCCCAGGTGGGGCTGAGTATGGCTACACCTTC,CAWSPGGAEYGYTF
TRBV19,-,-,TRBJ1-2,TGTGCCAGTACTCTGGACAGTTATGGCTACACCTTC,CASTLDSYGYTF
TRBV27,few,TRBD1,TRBJ2-2,TGTGCCAGCAGAATGCTCCGGGACAGCCCTTGGACCGGGGAGCTGTTTTTT,CASRMLRDSPWTGELFF
TRBV7-7,few,TRBD2,TRBJ2-3,TGTGCCAGCAGGCGGGGGGGCACAGATACGCAGTATTTT,CASRRGGTDTQYF
TRBV2,-,TRBD1,TRBJ2-7,TGTGCCAGAAGACAGGGGTTGGACGAGCAGTACTTC,CARRQGLDEQYF
TRBV7-3,-,-,TRBJ2-7,TGTGCCAGCAGAGACCTTTCCGCTTACGAGCAGTACTTC,CASRDLSAYEQYF
TRBV29-1,few,-,TRBJ1-1,TGCAGCGTGGAAACGGGCACTGAAGCTTTCTTT,CSVETGTEAFF
TRBV30,-,TRBD1,TRBJ2-7,TGTGCCTGGAGTGTGGGACAGGGGCCTTACGAGCAGTACTTC,CAWSVGQGPYEQYF
TRBV9,few,TRBD1,TRBJ2-3,TGTGCCAGCAGCGTAGTTGGGACAGGGGACCACACAGATACGCAGTATTTT,CASSVVGTGDHTDTQYF
TRBV28,few,-,TRBJ2-4,TGTGCCAGCGGACCGGGGGTTGACATTCAGTACTTC,CASGPGVDIQYF
TRBV11-2,once,-,TRBJ1-1,TGTGCCAGCAGCTTAGATTTTGCGGGGGCGAACACTGAAGCTTTCTTT,CASSLDFAGANTEAFF
TRBV28,-,-,TRBJ1-5,TGTGCCAGCAGTTGGGACACAGGGAATCAGCCCCAGCATTTT,CASSWDTGNQPQHF
TRBV7-2,-,-,TRBJ1-6,TGTGCCAGCAGCTTAGGGTGGGCTGGGCAGCCTGATTCACCCCTCCACTTT,CASSLGWAGQPDSPLHF
TRBV7-9,once,-,TRBJ1-2,TGTGCCAGCAGCTTCGGTCAGACGTACGGCTACACCTTC,CASSFGQTYGYTF
TRBV15,-,-,TRBJ1-3,TGTGCCACCAGCAGAGAACGCGAACTCGCCTACTCTGGAAACACCATATATTTT,CATSRERELAYSGNTIYF
TRBV6-6,once,-,TRBJ2-1,TGTGCCAGCAGTTACTCGTCGGGGAATGAGCAGTTCTTC,CASSYSSGNEQFF
TRBV7-9,-,-,TRBJ2-7,TGTGCCAGCAGCTACACCGGACTAGAGCAGTACTTC,CASSYTGLEQYF
TRBV27,-,TRBD1,TRBJ2-1,TGTGCCAGCAGTTTGACAGGGGTCTACAATGAGCAGTTCTTC,CASSLTGVYNEQFF
TRBV30,-,TRBD2,TRBJ2-1,TGTGCCTGGATCCTAGCGGGGGCCCTTCATGAGCAGTTCTTC,CAWILAGALHEQFF
TRBV29-1,once,-,TRBJ1-2,TGCAGCGTTGAAGTCTCGACTAACTATGGCTACACCTTC,CSVEVSTNYGYTF
TRBV5-4,-,TRBD1,TRBJ2-7,TGTGCCAGCAGCTTGGGGCAGGGGGCCTACGAGCAGTACTTC,CASSLGQGAYEQYF
TRBV27,-,-,TRBJ1-2,TGTGCCAGCAGTCCACGTCAGGGTGGGTATGGCTACACCTTC,CASSPRQGGYGYTF
TRBV29-1,few,-,TRBJ1-2,TGCAGCGTTGAAGAGGGTGTTGGCTACACCTTC,CSVEEGVGYTF
TRBV6-8,few,TRBD1,TRBJ2-5,TGTGCCAGCAGTCCCTACGACCGGGACAGGGGGCAAGAGACCCAGTACTTC,CASSPYDRDRGQETQYF
TRBV4-3,once,TRBD1,TRBJ2-7,TGCGCCAGCAGCCAGGACAGGGAAGGCTACGAGCAGTACTTC,CASSQDREGYEQYF
TRBV21-1,-,-,TRBJ2-1,TGTGCCAGCAGCAAGACAGGGGTAACCTACAATGAGCAGTTCTTC,CASSKTGVTYNEQFF
TRBV30,-,-,TRBJ2-2,TGTGCCTGCTTCCCGGGACATACGAACACCGGGGAGCTGTTTTTT,CACFPGHTNTGELFF
TRBV27,-,-,TRBJ2-7,TGTGCCAGCAGTTTACGAGGGGCCTCTTCCTACGAGCAGTACTTC,CASSLRGASSYEQYF
TRBV15,-,-,TRBJ2-2,TGTGCCACCAGCAGAGAAGTGTACACCGGGGAGCTGTTTTTT,CATSREVYTGELFF
TRBV30,-,-,TRBJ2-7,TGTGCCTGGGGCGAAAATGAGCAGTACTTC,CAWGENEQYF
TRBV5-6,-,-,TRBJ2-3,TGTGCCAGCAGCCTAATCCGCGGCGGAAGCACAGATACGCAGTATTTT,CASSLIRGGSTDTQYF
TRBV5-1,few,-,TRBJ1-1,TGCGCCAGCAGTCCGAAAGGCCAGACAGAGGTGAACACTGAAGCTTTCTTT,CASSPKGQTEVNTEAFF
TRBV30,-,-,TRBJ1-4,TGTGCCTGGTCGTGGGATGGCGATGAAAAACTGTTTTTT,CAWSWDGDEKLFF
TRBV29-1,few,-,TRBJ2-3,TGCAGCCCCCGGATGGGTGGCCACAGGGATACGCAGTATTTT,CSPRMGGHRDTQYF
TRBV11-2,-,-,TRBJ2-7,TGTGCCAGCACCGTAGGGCCCTCTCGCTTCTACGAGCAGTACTTC,CASTVGPSRFYEQYF
TRBV6-5,-,-,TRBJ2-3,TGTGCCACCCACAGGGTCTGGGACACAGATACGCAGTATTTT,CATHRVWDTDTQYF
TRBV7-9,-,-,TRBJ2-7,TGTGCCAGCAGCCCGCCTGCGTCCCTCTCCTACGAGCAGTACTTC,CASSPPASLSYEQYF
TRBV30,-,TRBD2,TRBJ2-7,TGTGCCTGGCGGACTAGCGGGGCCTACGAGCAGTACTTC,CAWRTSGAYEQYF
TRBV30,-,-,TRBJ2-1,TGTGCCTGGAGTGATATGTCCTACAATGAGCAGTTCTTC,CAWSDMSYNEQFF
TRBV2,-,-,TRBJ1-6,TGTGCCAGCAGTGCGTCATCGCGTTCACCCCTCCACTTT,CASSASSRSPLHF
TRBV11-2,once,-,TRBJ2-4,TGTGCCAGCAGCTTATCAAGGGATAGAAACATTCAGTACTTC,CASSLSRDRNIQYF
TRBV13,-,TRBD1,TRBJ2-7,TGTGCCAGCAGCCAGGGGACAGCCTACGAGCAGTACTTC,CASSQGTAYEQYF
TRBV29-1,-,-,TRBJ1-5,TGCAGCGTTGGGACCGGTATCAAGCAGCCCCAGCATTTT,CSVGTGIKQPQHF
TRBV29-1,few,TRBD1,TRBJ2-7,TGCAGCGTTGAAGAGCAGGCAGGGGGCGGCGAGCAGTACTTC,CSVEEQAGGGEQYF
TRBV13,-,TRBD1,TRBJ1-4,TGTGCCAGCAGCTTAAGGGGACAGGGGAATGAAAAACTGTTTTTT,CASSLRGQGNEKLFF